This entry features one T cell receptor (beta chain) sequence. What it binds is not known. The PCR employed 60 Vbeta primers together with 13 Jbeta primers. Sequencing used immunoSEQ multiplex PCR; TCRdb keeps in-frame clones, though not all of them. The table records under 110,000 clones, about three quarters of them present only once. This sample is drawn from a study of cytomegalovirus exposure and HLA in healthy donors. About the research overall: The roughly 120 million unique TCR beta sequences, from 150 million to 200 million T cells, were found by an earlier analysis. Study-level findings and limits: Reports described diagnosis of cytomegalovirus status by the classifier as highly specific and sensitive. DRB1 had the most TCR associations and HLA-C the fewest, a later analysis found, with rates varying by HLA locus. TCR beta V segments were, for the most part, productive about 87% or about 30% of the time in an earlier analysis.

CDR1 and CDR2 from the germline V gene are SGHVS and FQNEAQ. With V trimmed by 4 bases and J by 0 bases, 0 bases remained unmatched. This CDR3 is 14 amino acids long. The rearrangement joins TRBV7-8 to TRBJ1-2, with TRBD1 matching over 9 bases. The sequencing sample was made of PBMCs. This receptor was taken from a woman in her fifties or sixties in good health and CMV-seropositive. The CDR3 DNA sequence: TGTGCCAGCAGCTGGGACAGGGCTAACTATGGCTACACCTTC. Protein product: CASSWDRANYGYTF.